This T cell receptor (beta chain) was captured by sequencing in a study of cytomegalovirus exposure and HLA in healthy donors. Overall study results and limits: Despite most TCR sequences being rare, some public TCRs occurred in many donors.

There are 15 residues in the CDR3. V gave up 5 bases and J gave up 8 bases; unmatched junction bases: 10. The V gene's germline CDR1 is MNHEY and CDR2 SVGAGI. Concerning this clone: The antigen remains undetermined.

With 60 Vbeta and 13 Jbeta primers, the PCR was carried out. Produced via immunoSEQ multiplex PCR; TCRdb's table is partial and in-frame only. The sample lists tens of thousands of clones; around three quarters were seen once. The sample consisted of PBMCs. This receptor was obtained from a man aged 50-59 years in good health and CMV-seronegative. The rearrangement links TRBV6-5 to TRBJ1-2; 11 bases line up with TRBD1. As DNA, the CDR3 is TGTGCCAGCAGTCGAGACTGGGGACAGGGGGGCGGCTACACCTTC. Its translation is CASSRDWGQGGGYTF.